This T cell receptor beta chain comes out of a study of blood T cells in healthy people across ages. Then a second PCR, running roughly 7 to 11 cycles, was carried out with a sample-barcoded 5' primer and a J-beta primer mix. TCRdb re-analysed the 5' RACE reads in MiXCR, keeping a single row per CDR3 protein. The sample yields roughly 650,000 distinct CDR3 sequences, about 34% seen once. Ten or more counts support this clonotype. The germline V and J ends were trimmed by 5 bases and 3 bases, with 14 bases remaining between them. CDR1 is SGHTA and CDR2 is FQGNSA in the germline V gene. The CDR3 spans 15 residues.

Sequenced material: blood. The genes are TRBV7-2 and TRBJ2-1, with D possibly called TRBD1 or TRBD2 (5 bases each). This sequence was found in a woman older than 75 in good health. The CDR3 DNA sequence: TGTGCCAGCAGCCCCGGACGGGGCCGCTACAATGAGCAGTTCTTC. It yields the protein CASSPGRGRYNEQFF.